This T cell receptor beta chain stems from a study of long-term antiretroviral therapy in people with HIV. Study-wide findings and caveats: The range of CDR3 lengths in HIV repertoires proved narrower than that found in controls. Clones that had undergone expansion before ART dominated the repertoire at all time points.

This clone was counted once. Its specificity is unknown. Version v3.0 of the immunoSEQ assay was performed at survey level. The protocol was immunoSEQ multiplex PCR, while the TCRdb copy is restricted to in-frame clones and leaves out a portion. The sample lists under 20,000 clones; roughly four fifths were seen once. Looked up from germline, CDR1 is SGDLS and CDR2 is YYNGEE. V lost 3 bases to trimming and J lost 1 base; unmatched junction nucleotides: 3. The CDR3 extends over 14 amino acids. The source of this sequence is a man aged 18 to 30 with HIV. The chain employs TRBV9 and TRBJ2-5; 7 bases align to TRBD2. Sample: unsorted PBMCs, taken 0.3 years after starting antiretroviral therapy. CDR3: CASSARLAQETQYF. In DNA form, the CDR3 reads TGTGCCAGCAGCGCCAGACTAGCCCAAGAGACCCAGTACTTC.